The sequence of this T cell receptor beta chain was determined in a study of blood T cell repertoires in COVID-19. Study context: Samples representing acute and convalescent COVID-19 were sourced from the United States, Italy and Spain. T cells, B-cell-depleted T cells, or PBMCs provided the cDNA or gDNA that served as material.

The Seattle patients joined while their infection was active and were tracked longitudinally afterward. Authors' data handling: Estimates of nucleated cell counts were drawn from the amplification of reference gene primers. Method: immunoSEQ multiplex PCR; TCRdb's copy keeps in-frame clones and lacks some. That table is the source of V, J and clone size, and D and trimming were worked out from the DNA. Found here are over 150,000 clones, around 81% of them singletons; the top ten hold approximately 12%. The CDR3 spans 17 residues. J lost 3 bases, V lost 3 bases, and 14 bases had no gene match. CDR1 and CDR2 from the germline V gene are DFQATT and SNEGSKA (reference sequence).

J is TRBJ2-1 and V is TRBV20-1; 7 nucleotides agree with TRBD1. The sequence was obtained from an elderly woman with COVID-19, enrolled during active disease. Sequencing used peripheral blood. The CDR3 nucleotides read TGCAGTGCTAGTAGCCCAGGAGAGACAGGGATCTACAATGAGCAGTTCTTC. Translated, it gives CSASSPGETGIYNEQFF.